The 13 T cell receptor beta chains reported below all come from one sample, sequenced in a study of cytomegalovirus exposure and HLA in healthy donors (dated by TCRdb to 2015 to 2018). Library preparation employed the immunoSEQ multiplex PCR assay. For the multiplex PCR, a mixture combining 60 forward primers for TCR Vbeta segments and 13 reverse primers for TCR Jbeta segments was used. TCRdb provides this immuneACCESS table in a form limited to in-frame rearrangements. Some clones are lacking; in checked studies, under half of them reflect an unresolved V gene, and why the rest are absent is not known. For this sample the table gives 160,000 or so clones, of which 75% to 90% were detected only once. The ten largest clonotypes hold around 6.6% of the sample. The source material was PBMCs. All receptors come from a male donor in good health and CMV-seropositive.

This clone appeared a single time. The chain has TRBV7-9 and TRBJ2-3; a weak D match, TRBD2 (6 bases). Trimming cost V 7 bases and J 5 bases, with 13 bases left between them. Germline-derived CDR1 and CDR2 are SEHNR and FQNEAQ (reference sequence). CDR3 length: 13 amino acids. CDR3 bases: TGTGCCAGCACCCGGGGGACGGGAGATACGCAGTATTTT. It is translated as CASTRGTGDTQYF.

The chain has TRBV5-4 and TRBJ2-5; weak D call: TRBD2 (6 bases). TRBJ2-7 matches the DNA end more closely, so the J call is doubtful. CDR3 length: 14 amino acids. The germline V gene encodes CDR1 SGHNT and CDR2 YYREEE (reference sequence). As DNA, the CDR3 is TGTGCCAGCAGCTATTTAGCGGACTCCTACGAGCAGTACTTC. Translating gives CASSYLADSYEQYF.

The chain joins TRBV7-9 to TRBJ1-4; TRBD1 matches 8 bases. The CDR3 consists of 14 residues. V was clipped by 3 bases and J by 8 bases; unmatched bases: 5. CDR1 and CDR2 (germline): SEHNR, FQNEAQ (reference sequence). CDR3 sequence reads: CASSFQGAEEKLFF. The CDR3 bases are TGTGCCAGCAGCTTTCAGGGGGCTGAAGAAAAACTGTTTTTT. Variable domain in full (rest from reference TRBV7-9 and TRBJ1-4): DTGVSQNPRHKITKRGQNVTFRCDPISEHNRLYWYRQTLGQGPEFLTYFQNEAQLEKSRLLSDRFSAERPKGSFSTLEIQRTEQGDSAMYLCASSFQGAEEKLFFGSGTQLSVL.

This sequence joins TRBV7-9 and TRBJ2-3, with TRBD2 as a possible D gene (5 bases). Trimming left V 1 base short and J 5 bases short, with 7 bases between. Germline V gives CDR1 SEHNR, CDR2 FQNEAQ (reference sequence). This CDR3 contains 13 residues. The CDR3 DNA reads TGTGCCAGCAGCTTAGGGGGAGAAGATACGCAGTATTTT. This encodes CASSLGGEDTQYF.

V gene TRBV6-6 combines with J gene TRBJ2-1; D possibly corresponds to TRBD1 (5 bases). V was pared by 6 bases and J by 4 bases, with 19 bases between. The CDR3 is 16 amino acids. Per germline, CDR1 MNHNY and CDR2 SVGAGI (reference sequence). In nucleotides, the CDR3 is TGTGCCAGCAGCCGCGAACTGGACATAAGGTACAATGAGCAGTTCTTC. Translating gives CASSRELDIRYNEQFF.

The rearrangement joins TRBV7-9 to TRBJ2-1; tentatively, D is TRBD2 (6 bases). Trimming cost V 1 base and J 1 base, with 14 bases left between them. The germline V gene has CDR1 SEHNR and CDR2 FQNEAQ (reference sequence). The CDR3 has 17 residues. CDR3 residues: CASSLGALAGSYNEQFF. The CDR3 DNA sequence: TGTGCCAGCAGCTTAGGAGCCCTTGCGGGATCCTACAATGAGCAGTTCTTC.

The CDR3 protein is CSVEGRGTGELFF. CDR3 bases: TGCAGCGTTGAGGGCAGAGGGACCGGGGAGCTGTTTTTT. The chain recombines TRBV29-1 with TRBJ2-2; TRBD2 might be the D (5 bases). CDR1 is SQVTM, CDR2 ANQGSEA, per germline. CDR3 length: 13 residues. V lost 3 bases, J lost 5 bases, and 10 bases lay in between.

The chain combines TRBV13 with TRBJ2-7; 9 bases fit TRBD1. V dropped 4 bases and J dropped 7; count of bases not matched to a gene: 20. Germline V gives CDR1 PRHDT, CDR2 FYEKMQ (reference sequence). The CDR3 is 18 residues long. The CDR3 is CASSSFRDGDRALGEQYF. The CDR3 coding sequence is TGTGCCAGCAGCTCCTTCCGTGACGGGGACAGGGCTCTTGGGGAGCAGTACTTC.

This clone has just one count. The chain uses TRBV10-3 and TRBJ1-1; no clear D. CDR1 is ENHRY and CDR2 is SYGVKD in the germline V gene. The length of the CDR3 is 14 residues. V shed 4 bases and J shed 1 base, with 10 bases lying between them. DNA of the CDR3: TGTGCCATCAGTGGGCGGGAGGGGAACACTGAAGCTTTCTTT. It translates to CAISGREGNTEAFF.

This rearrangement joins TRBV7-2 to TRBJ2-2; no clear D. V was shortened by 2 bases and J by 1 base, with 5 bases between the two germline ends. The CDR3 sequence is 14 residues long. CDR1 SGHTA and CDR2 FQGNSA come from the germline V gene. DNA for the CDR3: TGTGCCAGCAGCTTACCAGGGAACACCGGGGAGCTGTTTTTT. Translating it yields CASSLPGNTGELFF.

This chain uses TRBV6-1 with TRBJ1-4; 7 bases align to TRBD1. This CDR3 spans 16 amino acids. V was pared by 4 bases and J by 4 bases, with 9 bases of the junction left unmatched. Looked up from germline, CDR1 is MNHNS and CDR2 is SASEGT. CDR3 coding DNA: TGTGCCAGCAGTGTCACCCCGGACAGGATTAATGAAAAACTGTTTTTT. Translated: CASSVTPDRINEKLFF.

Of note for this clone: An end of the junction does not agree with germline; a read error may underlie this. The rearrangement links TRBV7-9 to TRBJ1-2; D is ambiguous. This CDR3 comprises 12 residues. CDR1 is SEHNR, CDR2 FQNEAQ, per germline (reference sequence). CDR3 nucleotide sequence: TGTTCCAGCAGCTCACAGCCTAATGGCTACACCTTC. Translation: CSSSSQPNGYTF.

This clone was recorded a few times. The CDR3 DNA follows: TGTGCCAGCAGAACTCCCCAGGGATCAGATACGCAGTATTTT. This gives the protein CASRTPQGSDTQYF. The rearrangement joins TRBV28 to TRBJ2-3; TRBD1 is a possible D gene (5 bases). Germline V gene data show CDR1 as MDHEN and CDR2 as SYDVKM. The CDR3 is made up of 14 amino acids. Deletions cut 6 bases from V and 4 bases from J, with 14 bases between.